This is a list of T cell receptor beta chains from one sample in a study of T cells expressing NK-cell markers. TCRdb reprocessed the 5' RACE reads and stores each CDR3 protein as one record, lacking DNA. The listing records a few hundred thousand distinct CDR3 sequences. Sequenced sample: blood T cells: a sorted CD56 or NKG2C T cell subset, CD4+ or CD8+ T cells, or bulk PBMC T cells (not recorded which). The receptors were gathered from a man aged 18-30 years in good health. The CDR3 runs from the conserved cysteine through the conserved F or W. Fields, in order: V gene, J gene, CDR3 protein.

TRBV30	TRBJ1-2	CAWSPRTYGYTF
TRBV27	TRBJ2-7	CASTSGVGRAFDEQYF
TRBV9	TRBJ2-7	CASSRAVIGYEQYF
TRBV7-2	TRBJ2-7	CASSSSRDTYEQYF
TRBV28	TRBJ1-5	CASSLDRLGPQHF
TRBV14	TRBJ2-1	CASSQELANLDEQFF
TRBV28	TRBJ2-1	CASSFYIRTGGNEQFF
TRBV11-2	TRBJ2-1	CASSLVRFWDEQFF
TRBV5-1	TRBJ2-7	CASSLFLAETYEQYF
TRBV10-3	TRBJ2-7	CAISGSAGLSYEQYF
TRBV27	TRBJ2-7	CASSLFPPGLAGVYEQYF
TRBV2	TRBJ2-2	CASSRQGYDTGELFF
TRBV5-1	TRBJ2-1	CASSAPSSYNEQFF
TRBV5-1	TRBJ2-5	CASRTESKETQYF
TRBV7-2	TRBJ2-3	CASSPGTASDTQYF
TRBV4-1	TRBJ2-5	CASSQTPGTSGRETQYF
TRBV2	TRBJ1-5	CASRDPGPQHF
TRBV6-5	TRBJ2-5	CASSYYRSETQYF